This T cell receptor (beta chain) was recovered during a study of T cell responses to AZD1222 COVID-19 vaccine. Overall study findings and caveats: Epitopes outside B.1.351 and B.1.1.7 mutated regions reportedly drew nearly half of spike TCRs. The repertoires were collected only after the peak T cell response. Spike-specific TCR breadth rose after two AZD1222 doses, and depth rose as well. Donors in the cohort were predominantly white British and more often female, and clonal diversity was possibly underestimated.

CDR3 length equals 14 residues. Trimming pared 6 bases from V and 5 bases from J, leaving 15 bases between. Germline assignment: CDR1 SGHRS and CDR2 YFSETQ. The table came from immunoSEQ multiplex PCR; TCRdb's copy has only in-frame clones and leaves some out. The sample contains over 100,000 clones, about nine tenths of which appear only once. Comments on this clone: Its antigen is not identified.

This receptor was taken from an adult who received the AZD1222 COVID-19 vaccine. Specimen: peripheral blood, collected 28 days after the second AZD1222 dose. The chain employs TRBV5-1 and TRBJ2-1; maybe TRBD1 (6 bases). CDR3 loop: CASKLGGWDNEQFF. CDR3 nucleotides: TGCGCCAGCAAGTTAGGGGGATGGGACAATGAGCAGTTCTTC.